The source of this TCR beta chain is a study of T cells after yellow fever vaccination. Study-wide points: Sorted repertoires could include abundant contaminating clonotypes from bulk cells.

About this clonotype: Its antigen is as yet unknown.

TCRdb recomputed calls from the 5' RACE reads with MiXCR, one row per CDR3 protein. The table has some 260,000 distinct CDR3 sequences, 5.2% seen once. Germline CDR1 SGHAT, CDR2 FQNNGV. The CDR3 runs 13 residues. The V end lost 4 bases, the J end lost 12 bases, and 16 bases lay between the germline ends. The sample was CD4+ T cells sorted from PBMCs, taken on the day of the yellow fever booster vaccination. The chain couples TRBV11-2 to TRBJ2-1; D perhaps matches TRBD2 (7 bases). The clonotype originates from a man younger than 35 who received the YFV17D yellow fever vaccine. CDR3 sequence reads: CASSWGGEGRQFF. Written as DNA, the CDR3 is TGTGCCAGCAGCTGGGGGGGCGAGGGTCGGCAGTTCTTC.